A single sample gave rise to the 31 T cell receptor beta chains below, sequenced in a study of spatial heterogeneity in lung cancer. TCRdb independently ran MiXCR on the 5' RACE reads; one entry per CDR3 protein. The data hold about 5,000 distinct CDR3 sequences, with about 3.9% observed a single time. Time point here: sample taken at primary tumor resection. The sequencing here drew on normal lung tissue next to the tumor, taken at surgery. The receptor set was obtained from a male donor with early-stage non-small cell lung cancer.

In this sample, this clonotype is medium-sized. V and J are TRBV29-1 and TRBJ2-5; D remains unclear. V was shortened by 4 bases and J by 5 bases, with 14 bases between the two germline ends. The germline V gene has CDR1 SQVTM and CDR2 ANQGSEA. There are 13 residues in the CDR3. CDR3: CSVVSTPRETQYF. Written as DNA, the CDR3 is TGCAGCGTTGTGTCCACCCCCCGGGAGACCCAGTACTTC.

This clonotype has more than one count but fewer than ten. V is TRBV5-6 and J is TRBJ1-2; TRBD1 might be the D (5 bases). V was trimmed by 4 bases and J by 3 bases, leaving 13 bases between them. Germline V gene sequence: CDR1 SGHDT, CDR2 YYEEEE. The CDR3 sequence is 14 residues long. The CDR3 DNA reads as TGTGCCAGCAGCCAAGGGACGGTGGACTATGGCTACACCTTC. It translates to CASSQGTVDYGYTF.

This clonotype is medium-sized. CDR3 bases: TGTGCCAGCAGCGAGGGACAGGTGCTTCAAGAGACCCAGTACTTC. This encodes CASSEGQVLQETQYF. The rearrangement joins TRBV9 to TRBJ2-5, with 8 bases matching TRBD1. Trimming cost V 3 bases and J 2 bases; bases outside gene matches: 6. Germline values: CDR1 SGDLS, CDR2 YYNGEE. The CDR3 contains 15 residues.

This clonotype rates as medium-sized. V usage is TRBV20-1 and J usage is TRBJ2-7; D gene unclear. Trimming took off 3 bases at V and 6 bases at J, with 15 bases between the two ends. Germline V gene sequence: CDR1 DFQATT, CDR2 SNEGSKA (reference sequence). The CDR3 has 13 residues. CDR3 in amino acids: CSASQATAIEQYF. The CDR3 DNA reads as TGCAGTGCTAGTCAGGCGACGGCCATCGAGCAGTACTTC.

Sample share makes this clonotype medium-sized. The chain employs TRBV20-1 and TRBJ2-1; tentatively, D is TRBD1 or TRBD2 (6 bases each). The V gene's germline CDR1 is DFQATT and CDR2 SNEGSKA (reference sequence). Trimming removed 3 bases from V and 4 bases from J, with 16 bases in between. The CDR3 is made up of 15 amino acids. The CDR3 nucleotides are TGCAGTGCTAGTCCTTCGGGGGCAGAGTACAATGAGCAGTTCTTC. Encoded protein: CSASPSGAEYNEQFF.

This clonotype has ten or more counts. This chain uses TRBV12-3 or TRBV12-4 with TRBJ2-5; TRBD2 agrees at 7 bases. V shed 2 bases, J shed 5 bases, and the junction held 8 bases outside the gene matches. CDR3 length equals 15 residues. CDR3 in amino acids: CASSLRRTGGETQYF. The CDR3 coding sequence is TGTGCCAGCAGTTTACGGAGGACCGGGGGGGAGACCCAGTACTTC.

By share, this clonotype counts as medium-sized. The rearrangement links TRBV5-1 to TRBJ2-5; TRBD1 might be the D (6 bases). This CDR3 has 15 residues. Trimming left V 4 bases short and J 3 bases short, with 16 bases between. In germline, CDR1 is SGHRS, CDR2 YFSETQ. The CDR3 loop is CASSPEGGVEETQYF. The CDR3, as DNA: TGCGCCAGCAGCCCGGAAGGGGGAGTTGAAGAGACCCAGTACTTC.

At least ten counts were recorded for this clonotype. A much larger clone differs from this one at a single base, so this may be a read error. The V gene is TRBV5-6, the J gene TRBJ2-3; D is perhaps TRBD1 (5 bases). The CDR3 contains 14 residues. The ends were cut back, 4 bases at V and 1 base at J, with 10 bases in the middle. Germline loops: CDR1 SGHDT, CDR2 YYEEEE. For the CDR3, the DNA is TGTGCCAGCAGCATAGACAGTTGCACAGATACGCAGTATTTT. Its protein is CASSIDSCTDTQYF.

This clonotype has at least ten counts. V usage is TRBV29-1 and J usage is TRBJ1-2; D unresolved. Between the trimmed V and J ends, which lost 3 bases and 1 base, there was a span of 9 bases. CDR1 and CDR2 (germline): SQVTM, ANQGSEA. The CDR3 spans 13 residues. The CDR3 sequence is CSVDDGLNYGYTF. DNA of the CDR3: TGCAGCGTTGATGACGGACTTAACTATGGCTACACCTTC.

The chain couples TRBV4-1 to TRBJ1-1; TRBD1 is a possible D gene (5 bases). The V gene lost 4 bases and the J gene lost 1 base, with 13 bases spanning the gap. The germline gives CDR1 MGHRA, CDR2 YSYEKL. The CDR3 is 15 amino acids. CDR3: CASSPLYGQNTEAFF. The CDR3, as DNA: TGCGCCAGCAGCCCTCTGTATGGACAGAACACTGAAGCTTTCTTT.

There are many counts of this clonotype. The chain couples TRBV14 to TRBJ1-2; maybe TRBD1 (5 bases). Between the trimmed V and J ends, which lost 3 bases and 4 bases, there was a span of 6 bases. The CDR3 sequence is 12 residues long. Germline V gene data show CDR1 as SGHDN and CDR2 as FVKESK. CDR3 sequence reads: CASSQGPYGYTF. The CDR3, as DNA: TGTGCCAGCAGCCAGGGGCCCTATGGCTACACCTTC.

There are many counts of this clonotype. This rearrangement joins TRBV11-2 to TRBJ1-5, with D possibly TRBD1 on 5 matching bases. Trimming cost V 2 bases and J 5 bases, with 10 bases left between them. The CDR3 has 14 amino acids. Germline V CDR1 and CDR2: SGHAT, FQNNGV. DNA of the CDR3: TGTGCCAGCAGCTTATGGGACGGGGATCAGCCCCAGCATTTT. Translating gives CASSLWDGDQPQHF.

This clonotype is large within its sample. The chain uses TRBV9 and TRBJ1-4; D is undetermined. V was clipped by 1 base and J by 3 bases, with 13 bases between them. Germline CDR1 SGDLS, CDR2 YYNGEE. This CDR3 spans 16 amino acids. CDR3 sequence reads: CASSVSGQPSNEKLFF. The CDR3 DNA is TGTGCCAGCAGCGTAAGTGGGCAGCCTTCTAATGAAAAACTGTTTTTT.

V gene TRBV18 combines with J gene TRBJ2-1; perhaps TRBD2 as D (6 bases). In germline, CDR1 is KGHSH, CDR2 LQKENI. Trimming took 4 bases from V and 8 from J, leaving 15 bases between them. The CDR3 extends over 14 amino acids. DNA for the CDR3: TGTGCCAGCTCACTAACGGGAGTTAACTATGAGCAGTTCTTC. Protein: CASSLTGVNYEQFF.

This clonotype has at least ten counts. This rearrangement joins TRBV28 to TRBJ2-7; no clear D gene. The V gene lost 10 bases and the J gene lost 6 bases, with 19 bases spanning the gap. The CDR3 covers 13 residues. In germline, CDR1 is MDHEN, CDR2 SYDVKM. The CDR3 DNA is TGTGCCACCACCTGGGATTTCGGCTTCGAGCAGTACTTC. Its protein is CATTWDFGFEQYF.

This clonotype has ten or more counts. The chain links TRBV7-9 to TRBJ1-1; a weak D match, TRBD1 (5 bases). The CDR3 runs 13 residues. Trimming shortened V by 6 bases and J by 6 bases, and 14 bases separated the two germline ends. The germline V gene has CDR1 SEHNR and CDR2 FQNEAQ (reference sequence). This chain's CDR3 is CASSRQGWSEAFF. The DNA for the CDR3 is TGTGCCAGCAGTCGTCAGGGATGGTCTGAAGCTTTCTTT.

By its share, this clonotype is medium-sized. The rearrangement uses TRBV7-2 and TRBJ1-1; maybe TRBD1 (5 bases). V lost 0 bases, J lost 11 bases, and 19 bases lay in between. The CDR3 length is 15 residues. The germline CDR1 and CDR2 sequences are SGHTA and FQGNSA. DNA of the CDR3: TGTGCCAGCAGCTTAGCGCGAGATGAGGGGCTTGGGGCTTTCTTT. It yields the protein CASSLARDEGLGAFF.

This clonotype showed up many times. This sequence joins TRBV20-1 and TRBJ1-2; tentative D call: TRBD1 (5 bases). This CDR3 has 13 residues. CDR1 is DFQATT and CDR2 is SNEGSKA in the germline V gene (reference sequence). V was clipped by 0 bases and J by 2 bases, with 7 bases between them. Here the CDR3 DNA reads TGCAGTGCTAGAGACAGGGAGAACTATGGCTACACCTTC. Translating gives CSARDRENYGYTF.

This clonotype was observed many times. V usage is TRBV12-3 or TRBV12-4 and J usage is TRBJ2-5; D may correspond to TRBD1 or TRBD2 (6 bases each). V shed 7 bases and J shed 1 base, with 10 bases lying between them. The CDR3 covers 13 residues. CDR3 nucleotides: TGTGCCAGCAACCGGGGGCCCCAAGAGACCCAGTACTTC. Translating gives CASNRGPQETQYF.

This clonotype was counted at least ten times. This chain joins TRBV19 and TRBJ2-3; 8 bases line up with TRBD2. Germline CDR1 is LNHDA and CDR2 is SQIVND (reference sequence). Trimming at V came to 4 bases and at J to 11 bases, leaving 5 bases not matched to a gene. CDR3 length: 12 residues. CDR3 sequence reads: CASSTGGGMQYF. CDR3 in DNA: TGTGCCAGTAGTACAGGCGGGGGGATGCAGTATTTT.

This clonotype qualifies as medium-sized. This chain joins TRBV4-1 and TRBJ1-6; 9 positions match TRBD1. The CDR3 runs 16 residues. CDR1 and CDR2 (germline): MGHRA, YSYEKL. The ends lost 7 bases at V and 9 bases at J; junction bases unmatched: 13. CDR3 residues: CASTNPSTGGSSPLHF. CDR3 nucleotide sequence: TGCGCCAGCACAAATCCATCAACAGGGGGCAGTTCACCCCTCCACTTT.

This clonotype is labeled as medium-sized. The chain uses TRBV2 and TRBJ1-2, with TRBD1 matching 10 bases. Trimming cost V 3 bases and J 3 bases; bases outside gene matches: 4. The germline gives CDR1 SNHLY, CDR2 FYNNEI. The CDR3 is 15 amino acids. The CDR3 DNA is TGTGCCAGCAGTGAGACAGGGGGCGAGTACTATGGCTACACCTTC. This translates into CASSETGGEYYGYTF.

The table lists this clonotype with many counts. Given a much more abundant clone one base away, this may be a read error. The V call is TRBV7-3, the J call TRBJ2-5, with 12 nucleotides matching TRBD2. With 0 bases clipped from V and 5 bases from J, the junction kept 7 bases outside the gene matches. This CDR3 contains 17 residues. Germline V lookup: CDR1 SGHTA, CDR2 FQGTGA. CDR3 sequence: CASSLTMLAGGEETQYF. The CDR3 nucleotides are TGTGCCAGCAGCTTAACGATGCTAGCGGGAGGGGAGGAGACCCAGTACTTC.

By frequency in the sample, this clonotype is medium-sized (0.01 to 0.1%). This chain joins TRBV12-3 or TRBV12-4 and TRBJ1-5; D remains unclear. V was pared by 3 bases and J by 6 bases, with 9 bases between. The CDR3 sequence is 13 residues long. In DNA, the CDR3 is TGTGCCAGCAGTTTCGGACGGAGTCAGCCCCAGCATTTT. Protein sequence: CASSFGRSQPQHF.

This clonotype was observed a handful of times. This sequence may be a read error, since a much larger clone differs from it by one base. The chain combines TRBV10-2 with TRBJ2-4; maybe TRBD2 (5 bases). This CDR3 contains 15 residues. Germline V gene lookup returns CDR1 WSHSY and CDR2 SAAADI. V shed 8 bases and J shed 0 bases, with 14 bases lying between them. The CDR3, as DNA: TGCGCCAGCCCCGAGGGTTCTCTAGCCAAAAACATTCAGTACTTC. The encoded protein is CASPEGSLAKNIQYF.

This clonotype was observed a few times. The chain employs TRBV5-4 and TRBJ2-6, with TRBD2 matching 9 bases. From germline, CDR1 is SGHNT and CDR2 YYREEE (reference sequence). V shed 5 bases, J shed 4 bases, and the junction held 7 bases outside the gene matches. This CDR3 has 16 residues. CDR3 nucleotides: TGTGCCAGCAGTTTAGCGGGGGTCGGGGGGGCCAACGTCCTGACTTTC. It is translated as CASSLAGVGGANVLTF.

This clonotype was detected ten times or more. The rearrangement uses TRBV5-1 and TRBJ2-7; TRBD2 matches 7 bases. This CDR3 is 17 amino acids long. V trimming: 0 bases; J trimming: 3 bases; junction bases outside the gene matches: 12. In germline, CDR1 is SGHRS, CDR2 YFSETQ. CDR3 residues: CASSLGTTGTILYEQYF. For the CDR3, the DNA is TGCGCCAGCAGCTTGGGAACTACCGGGACTATTCTCTACGAGCAGTACTTC.

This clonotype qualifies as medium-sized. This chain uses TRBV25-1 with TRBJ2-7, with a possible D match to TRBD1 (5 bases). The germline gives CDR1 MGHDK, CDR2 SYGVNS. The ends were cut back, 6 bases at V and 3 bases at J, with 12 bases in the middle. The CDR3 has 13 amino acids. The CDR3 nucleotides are TGTGCCAGCAGGGGGCCGCTAAACTACGAGCAGTACTTC. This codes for CASRGPLNYEQYF.

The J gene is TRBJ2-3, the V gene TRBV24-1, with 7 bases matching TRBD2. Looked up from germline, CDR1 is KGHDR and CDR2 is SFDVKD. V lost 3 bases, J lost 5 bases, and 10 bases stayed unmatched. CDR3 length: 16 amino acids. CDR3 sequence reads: CATSDPSRGSGDTQYF. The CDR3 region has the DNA TGTGCCACCAGTGATCCATCGCGGGGGTCAGGAGATACGCAGTATTTT.

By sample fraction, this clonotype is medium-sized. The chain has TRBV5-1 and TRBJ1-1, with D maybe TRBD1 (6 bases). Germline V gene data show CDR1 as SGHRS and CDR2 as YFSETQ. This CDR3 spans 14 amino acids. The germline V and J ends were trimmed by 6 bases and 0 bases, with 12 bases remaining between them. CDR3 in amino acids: CASNEGEMNTEAFF. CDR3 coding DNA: TGCGCCAGCAACGAGGGGGAAATGAACACTGAAGCTTTCTTT.

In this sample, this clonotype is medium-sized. The CDR3 loop is CASSWGVTQYF. The DNA of the CDR3 is TGCGCCAGCAGCTGGGGGGTGACGCAGTATTTT. J is TRBJ2-3 and V is TRBV5-1, with a possible D match to TRBD2 (6 bases). The V gene lost 3 bases and the J gene lost 9 bases, with 8 bases spanning the gap. CDR3 size: 11 residues. In germline, CDR1 is SGHRS, CDR2 YFSETQ. Variable domain in full (rest from reference TRBV5-1 and TRBJ2-3): KAGVTQTPRYLIKTRGQQVTLSCSPISGHRSVSWYQQTPGQGLQFLFEYFSETQRNKGNFPGRFSGRQFSNSRSEMNVSTLELGDSALYLCASSWGVTQYFGPGTRLTVL.